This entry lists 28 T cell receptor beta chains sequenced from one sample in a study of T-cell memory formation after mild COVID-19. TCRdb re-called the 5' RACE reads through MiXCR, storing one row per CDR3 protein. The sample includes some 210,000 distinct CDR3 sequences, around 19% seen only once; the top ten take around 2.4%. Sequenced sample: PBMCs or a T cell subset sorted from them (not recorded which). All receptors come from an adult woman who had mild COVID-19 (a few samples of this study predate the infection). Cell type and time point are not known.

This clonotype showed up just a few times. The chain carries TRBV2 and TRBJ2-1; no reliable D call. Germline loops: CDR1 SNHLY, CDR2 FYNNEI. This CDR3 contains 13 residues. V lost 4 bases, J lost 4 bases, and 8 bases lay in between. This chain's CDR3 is CASSGLKYNEQFF. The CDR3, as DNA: TGTGCCAGCAGTGGATTAAAGTACAATGAGCAGTTCTTC. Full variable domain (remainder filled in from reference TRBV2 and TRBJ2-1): EPEVTQTPSHQVTQMGQEVILRCVPISNHLYFYWYRQILGQKVEFLVSFYNNEISEKSEIFDDQFSVERPDGSNFTLKIRSTKLEDSAMYFCASSGLKYNEQFFGPGTRLTVL.

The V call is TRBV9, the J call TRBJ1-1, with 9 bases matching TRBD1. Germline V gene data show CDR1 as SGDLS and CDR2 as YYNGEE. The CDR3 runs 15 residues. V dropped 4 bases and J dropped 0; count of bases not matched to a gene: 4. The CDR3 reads CASSSRTGVNTEAFF. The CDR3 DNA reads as TGTGCCAGCAGCTCACGGACAGGGGTGAACACTGAAGCTTTCTTT.

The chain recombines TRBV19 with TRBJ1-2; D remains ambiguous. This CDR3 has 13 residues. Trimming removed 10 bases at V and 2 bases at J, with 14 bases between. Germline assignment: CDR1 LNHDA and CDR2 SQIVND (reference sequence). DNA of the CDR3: TGTGCCACCACTTCGACAAGAAACTATGGCTACACCTTC. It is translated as CATTSTRNYGYTF.

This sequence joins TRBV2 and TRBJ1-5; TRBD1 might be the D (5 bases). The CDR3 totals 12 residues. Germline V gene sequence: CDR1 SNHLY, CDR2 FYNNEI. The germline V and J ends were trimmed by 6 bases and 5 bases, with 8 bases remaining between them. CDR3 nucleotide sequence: TGTGCCAGCAGCGTACAGGATCAGCCCCAGCATTTT. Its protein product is CASSVQDQPQHF.

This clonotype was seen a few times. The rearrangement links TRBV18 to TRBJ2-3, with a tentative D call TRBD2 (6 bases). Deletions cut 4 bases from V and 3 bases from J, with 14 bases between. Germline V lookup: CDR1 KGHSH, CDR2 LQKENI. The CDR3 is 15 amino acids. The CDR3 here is CASSLGTGSTDTQYF. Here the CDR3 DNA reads TGTGCCAGCTCACTAGGGACTGGGAGTACAGATACGCAGTATTTT.

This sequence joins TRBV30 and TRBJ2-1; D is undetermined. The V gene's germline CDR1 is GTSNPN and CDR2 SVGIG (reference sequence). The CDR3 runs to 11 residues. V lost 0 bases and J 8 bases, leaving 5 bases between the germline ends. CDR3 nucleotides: TGTGCCTGGAGTGTAGCCGATGAGCAGTTCTTC. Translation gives CAWSVADEQFF. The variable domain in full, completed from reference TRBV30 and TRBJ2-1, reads SQTIHQWPATLVQPVGSPLSLECTVEGTSNPNLYWYRQAAGRGLQLLFYSVGIGQISSEVPQNLSASRPQDRQFILSSKKLLLSDSGFYLCAWSVADEQFFGPGTRLTVL.

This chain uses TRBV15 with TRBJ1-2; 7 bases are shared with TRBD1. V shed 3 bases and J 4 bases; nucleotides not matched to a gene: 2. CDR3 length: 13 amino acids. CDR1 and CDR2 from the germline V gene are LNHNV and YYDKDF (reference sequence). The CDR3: CATSREGAYGYTF. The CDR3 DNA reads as TGTGCCACCAGCAGGGAGGGGGCCTATGGCTACACCTTC.

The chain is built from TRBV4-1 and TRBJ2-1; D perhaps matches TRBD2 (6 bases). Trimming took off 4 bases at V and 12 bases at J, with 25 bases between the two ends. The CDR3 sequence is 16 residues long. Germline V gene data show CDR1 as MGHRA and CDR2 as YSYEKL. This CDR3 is CASSRVAGLPETGQFF. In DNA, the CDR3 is TGCGCCAGCAGCCGGGTGGCGGGACTCCCGGAAACCGGGCAGTTCTTC.

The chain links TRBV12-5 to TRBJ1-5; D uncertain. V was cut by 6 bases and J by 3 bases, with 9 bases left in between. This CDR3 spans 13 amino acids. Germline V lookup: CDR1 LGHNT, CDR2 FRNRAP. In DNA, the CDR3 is TGTGCTAGTGGAAGCGCGAACAATCAGCCCCAGCATTTT. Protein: CASGSANNQPQHF.

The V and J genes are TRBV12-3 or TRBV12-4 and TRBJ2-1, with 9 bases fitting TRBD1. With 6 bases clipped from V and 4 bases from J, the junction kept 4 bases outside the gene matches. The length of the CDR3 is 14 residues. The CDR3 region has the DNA TGTGCCAGCAGGGGACAGGGCCCTTACAATGAGCAGTTCTTC. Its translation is CASRGQGPYNEQFF.

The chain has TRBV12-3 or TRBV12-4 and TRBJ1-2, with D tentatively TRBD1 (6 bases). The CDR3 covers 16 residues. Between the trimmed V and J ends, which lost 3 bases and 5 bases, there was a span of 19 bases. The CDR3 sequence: CASSFDRSGSRYGYTF. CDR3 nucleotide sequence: TGTGCCAGCAGTTTCGACAGGTCGGGGTCTAGATATGGCTACACCTTC.

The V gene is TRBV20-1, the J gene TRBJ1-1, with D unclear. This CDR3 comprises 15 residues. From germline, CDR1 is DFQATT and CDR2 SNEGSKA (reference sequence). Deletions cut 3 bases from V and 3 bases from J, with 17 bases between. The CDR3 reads CSASRVGLWDTEAFF. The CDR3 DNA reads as TGCAGTGCTAGTAGGGTCGGGCTCTGGGACACTGAAGCTTTCTTT.

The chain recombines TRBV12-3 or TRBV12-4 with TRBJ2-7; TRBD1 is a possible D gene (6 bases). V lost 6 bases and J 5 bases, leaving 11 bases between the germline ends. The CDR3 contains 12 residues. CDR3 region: CASRVRGHEQYF. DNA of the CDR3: TGTGCCAGCAGGGTCAGGGGCCACGAGCAGTACTTC.

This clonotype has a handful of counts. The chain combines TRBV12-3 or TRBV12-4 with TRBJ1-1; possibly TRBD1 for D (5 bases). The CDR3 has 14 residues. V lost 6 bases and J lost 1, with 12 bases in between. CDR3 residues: CASRPGRRNTEAFF. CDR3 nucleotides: TGTGCCAGCAGACCGGGACGTCGGAACACTGAAGCTTTCTTT.

The CDR3 coding sequence is TGTGCCAGCAGTCTCCTGAAACGAGGGGGCTCTGGCAATCAGCCCCAGCATTTT. Its translation: CASSLLKRGGSGNQPQHF. V gene TRBV6-1 combines with J gene TRBJ1-5, with TRBD1 matching over 7 bases. Trimming took 5 bases from V and 2 from J; bases not matched to a gene: 15. CDR3 length: 18 residues. The germline V gene has CDR1 MNHNS and CDR2 SASEGT.

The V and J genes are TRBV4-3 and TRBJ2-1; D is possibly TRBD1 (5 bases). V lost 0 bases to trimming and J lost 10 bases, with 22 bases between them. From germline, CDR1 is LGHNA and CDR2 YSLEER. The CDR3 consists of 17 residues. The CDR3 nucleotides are TGCGCCAGCAGCCAAGATACGGCTAAAGGGGTCTTGGGGGAGCAGTTCTTC. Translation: CASSQDTAKGVLGEQFF.

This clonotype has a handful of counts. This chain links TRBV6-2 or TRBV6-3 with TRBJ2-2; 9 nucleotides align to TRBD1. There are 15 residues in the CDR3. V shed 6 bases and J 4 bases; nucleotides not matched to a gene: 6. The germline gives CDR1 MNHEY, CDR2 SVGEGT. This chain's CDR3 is CASRRDRERTGELFF. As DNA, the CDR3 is TGTGCCAGCAGGAGGGACAGGGAACGCACCGGGGAGCTGTTTTTT.

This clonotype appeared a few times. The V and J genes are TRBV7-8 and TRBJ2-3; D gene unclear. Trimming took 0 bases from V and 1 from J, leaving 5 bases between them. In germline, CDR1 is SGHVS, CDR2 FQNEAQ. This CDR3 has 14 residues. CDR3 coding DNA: TGTGCCAGCAGCTTAGCCCAGCGCACAGATACGCAGTATTTT. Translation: CASSLAQRTDTQYF. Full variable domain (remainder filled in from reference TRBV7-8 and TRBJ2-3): GAGVSQSPRYKVAKRGQDVALRCDPISGHVSLFWYQQALGQGPEFLTYFQNEAQLDKSGLPSDRFFAERPEGSVSTLKIQRTQQEDSAVYLCASSLAQRTDTQYFGPGTRLTVL.

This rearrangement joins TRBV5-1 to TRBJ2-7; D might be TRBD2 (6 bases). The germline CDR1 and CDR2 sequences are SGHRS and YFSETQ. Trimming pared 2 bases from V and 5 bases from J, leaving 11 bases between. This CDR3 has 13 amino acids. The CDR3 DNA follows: TGCGCCAGCAGCTTACGGCGGGGCGACGAGCAGTACTTC. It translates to CASSLRRGDEQYF.

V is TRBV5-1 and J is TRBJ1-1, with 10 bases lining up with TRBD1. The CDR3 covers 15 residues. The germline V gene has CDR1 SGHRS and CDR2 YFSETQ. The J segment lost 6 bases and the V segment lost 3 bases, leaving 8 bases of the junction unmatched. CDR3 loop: CASSWDRGEGAEAFF. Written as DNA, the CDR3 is TGCGCCAGCAGCTGGGACAGGGGCGAAGGCGCTGAAGCTTTCTTT.

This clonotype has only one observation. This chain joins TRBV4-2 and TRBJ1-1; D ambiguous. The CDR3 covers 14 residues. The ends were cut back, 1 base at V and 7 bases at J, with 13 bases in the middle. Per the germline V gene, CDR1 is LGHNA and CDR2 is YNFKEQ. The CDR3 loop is CASSQGQPEYEAFF. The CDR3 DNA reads TGTGCCAGCAGCCAAGGACAACCCGAGTATGAAGCTTTCTTT.

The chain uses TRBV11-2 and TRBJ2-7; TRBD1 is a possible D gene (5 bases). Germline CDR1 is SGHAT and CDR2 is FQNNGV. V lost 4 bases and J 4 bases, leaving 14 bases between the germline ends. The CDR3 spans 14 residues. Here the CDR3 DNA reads TGTGCCAGCAGCTCGGTTCGACAGATGTACGAGCAGTACTTC. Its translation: CASSSVRQMYEQYF.

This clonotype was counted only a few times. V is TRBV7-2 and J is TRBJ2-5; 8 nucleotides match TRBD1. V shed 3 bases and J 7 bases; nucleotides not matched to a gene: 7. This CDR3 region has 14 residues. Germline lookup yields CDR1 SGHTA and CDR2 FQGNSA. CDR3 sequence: CASSFQGARGTQYF. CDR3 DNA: TGTGCCAGCAGCTTTCAGGGGGCCCGGGGGACCCAGTACTTC. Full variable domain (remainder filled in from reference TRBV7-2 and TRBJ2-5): GAGVSQSPSNKVTEKGKDVELRCDPISGHTALYWYRQSLGQGLEFLIYFQGNSAPDKSGLPSDRFSAERTGGSVSTLTIQRTQQEDSAVYLCASSFQGARGTQYFGPGTRLLVL.

The CDR3 nucleotides are TGTGCCAGCAGTCCAGGGTCTGACTATGGCTACACCTTC. Its translation: CASSPGSDYGYTF. The V and J genes are TRBV6-6 and TRBJ1-2, with D maybe TRBD1 (5 bases). Germline V gene data show CDR1 as MNHNY and CDR2 as SVGAGI (reference sequence). V shed 5 bases and J shed 3 bases, with 10 bases lying between them. The CDR3 is made up of 13 amino acids.

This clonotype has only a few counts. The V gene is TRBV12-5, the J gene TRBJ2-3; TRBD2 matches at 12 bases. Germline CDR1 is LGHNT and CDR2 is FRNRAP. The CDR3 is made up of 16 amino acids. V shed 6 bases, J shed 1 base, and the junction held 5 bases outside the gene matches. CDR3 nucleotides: TGTGCTAGTGGCCGGGGGACTAGCGGGCGCACAGATACGCAGTATTTT. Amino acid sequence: CASGRGTSGRTDTQYF.

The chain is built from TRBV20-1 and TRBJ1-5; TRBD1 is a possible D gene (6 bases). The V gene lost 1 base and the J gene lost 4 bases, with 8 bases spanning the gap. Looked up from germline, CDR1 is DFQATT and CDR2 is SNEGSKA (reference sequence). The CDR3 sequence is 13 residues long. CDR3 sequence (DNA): TGCAGTGCTAGAGTGGACAGAAATCAGCCCCAGCATTTT. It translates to CSARVDRNQPQHF.

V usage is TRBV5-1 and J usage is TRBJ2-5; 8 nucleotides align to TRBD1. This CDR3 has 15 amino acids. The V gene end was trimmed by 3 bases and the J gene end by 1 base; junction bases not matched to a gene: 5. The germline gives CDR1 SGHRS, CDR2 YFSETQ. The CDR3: CASSWGTGPQETQYF. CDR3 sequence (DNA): TGCGCCAGCAGCTGGGGGACAGGACCCCAAGAGACCCAGTACTTC. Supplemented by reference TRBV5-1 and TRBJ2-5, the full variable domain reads KAGVTQTPRYLIKTRGQQVTLSCSPISGHRSVSWYQQTPGQGLQFLFEYFSETQRNKGNFPGRFSGRQFSNSRSEMNVSTLELGDSALYLCASSWGTGPQETQYFGPGTRLLVL.

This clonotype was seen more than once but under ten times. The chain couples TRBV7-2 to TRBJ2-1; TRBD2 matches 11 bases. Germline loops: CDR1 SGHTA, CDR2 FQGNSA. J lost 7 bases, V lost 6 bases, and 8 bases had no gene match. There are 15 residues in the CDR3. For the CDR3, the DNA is TGTGCCAGCAGAGACCCTAGCGGGAGGAGAAATGAGCAGTTCTTC. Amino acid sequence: CASRDPSGRRNEQFF. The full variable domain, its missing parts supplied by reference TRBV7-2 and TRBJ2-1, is GAGVSQSPSNKVTEKGKDVELRCDPISGHTALYWYRQSLGQGLEFLIYFQGNSAPDKSGLPSDRFSAERTGGSVSTLTIQRTQQEDSAVYLCASRDPSGRRNEQFFGPGTRLTVL.